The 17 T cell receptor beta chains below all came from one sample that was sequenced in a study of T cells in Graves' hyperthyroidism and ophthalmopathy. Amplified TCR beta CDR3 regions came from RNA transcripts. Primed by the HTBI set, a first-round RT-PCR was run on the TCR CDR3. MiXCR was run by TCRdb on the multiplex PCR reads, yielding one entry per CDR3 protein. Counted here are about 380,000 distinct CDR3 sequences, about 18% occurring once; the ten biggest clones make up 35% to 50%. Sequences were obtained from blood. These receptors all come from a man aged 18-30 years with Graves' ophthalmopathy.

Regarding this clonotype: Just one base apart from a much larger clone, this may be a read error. CDR3 loop: CASSPHTSDEQYF. CDR3 DNA sequence: TGTGCCAGCAGCCCGCACACTTCTGACGAGCAGTACTTC. The chain carries TRBV5-1 and TRBJ2-7, with D unclear. The CDR3 covers 13 residues. CDR1 and CDR2 from the germline V gene are SGHRS and YFSETQ.

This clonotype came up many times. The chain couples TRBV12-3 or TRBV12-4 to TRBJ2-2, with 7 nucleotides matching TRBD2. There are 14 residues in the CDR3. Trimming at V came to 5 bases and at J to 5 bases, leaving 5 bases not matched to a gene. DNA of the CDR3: TGTGCCAGCAGTCGACTAGCTTGGACCGGGGAGCTGTTTTTT. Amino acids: CASSRLAWTGELFF.

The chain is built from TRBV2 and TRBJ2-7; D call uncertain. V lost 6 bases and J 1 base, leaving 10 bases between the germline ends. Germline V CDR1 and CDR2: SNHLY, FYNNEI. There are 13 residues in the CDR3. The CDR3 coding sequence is TGTGCCAGCAGCGGACCCGGATCCTACGAGCAGTACTTC. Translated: CASSGPGSYEQYF. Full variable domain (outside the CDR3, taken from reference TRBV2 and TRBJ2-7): EPEVTQTPSHQVTQMGQEVILRCVPISNHLYFYWYRQILGQKVEFLVSFYNNEISEKSEIFDDQFSVERPDGSNFTLKIRSTKLEDSAMYFCASSGPGSYEQYFGPGTRLTVT.

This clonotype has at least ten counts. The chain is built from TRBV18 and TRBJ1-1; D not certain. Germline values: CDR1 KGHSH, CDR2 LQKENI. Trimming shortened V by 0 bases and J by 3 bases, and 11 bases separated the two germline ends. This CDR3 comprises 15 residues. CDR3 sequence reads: CASSPPTGPDTEAFF. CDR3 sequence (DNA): TGTGCCAGCTCACCACCGACCGGGCCTGACACTGAAGCTTTCTTT.

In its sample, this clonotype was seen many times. The CDR3 DNA reads TGTGCCAGCGCGTCCGGGGGGATTGGGGAGACCCAGTACTTC. Protein sequence: CASASGGIGETQYF. The chain links TRBV12-3 or TRBV12-4 to TRBJ2-5; the match to TRBD2 covers 7 bases. There are 14 residues in the CDR3. Trimming at V came to 8 bases and at J to 5 bases, leaving 11 bases not matched to a gene.

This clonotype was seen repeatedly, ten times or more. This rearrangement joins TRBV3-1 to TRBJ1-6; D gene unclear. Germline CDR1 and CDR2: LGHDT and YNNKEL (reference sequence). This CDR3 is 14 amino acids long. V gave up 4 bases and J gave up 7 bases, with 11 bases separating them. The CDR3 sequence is CASSPRDSNSPLHF. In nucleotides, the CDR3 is TGTGCCAGCAGCCCCCGGGATTCCAATTCACCCCTCCACTTT.

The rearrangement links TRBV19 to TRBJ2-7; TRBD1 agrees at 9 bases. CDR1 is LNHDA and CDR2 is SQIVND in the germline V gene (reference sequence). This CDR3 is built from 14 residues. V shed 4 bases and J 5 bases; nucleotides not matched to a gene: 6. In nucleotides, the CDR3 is TGTGCCAGTAGTAAACAGGGGGCTTTCCACGAGCAGTACTTC. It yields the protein CASSKQGAFHEQYF.

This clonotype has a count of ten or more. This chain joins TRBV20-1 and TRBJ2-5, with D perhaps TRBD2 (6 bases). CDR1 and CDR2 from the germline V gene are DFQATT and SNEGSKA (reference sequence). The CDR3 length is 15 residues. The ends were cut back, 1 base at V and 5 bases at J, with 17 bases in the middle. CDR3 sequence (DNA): TGCAGTGCTAGAGCCCCGACAAGGGAGGCGGAGACCCAGTACTTC. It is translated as CSARAPTREAETQYF.

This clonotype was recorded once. CDR3 bases: TGCAGTGCTAGCCTTTCCCACGAGCAGTACTTC. It specifies CSASLSHEQYF. The rearrangement joins TRBV20-1 to TRBJ2-7; D gene uncertain. The CDR3 totals 11 residues. V was cut by 3 bases and J by 5 bases, with 8 bases left in between. Germline values: CDR1 DFQATT, CDR2 SNEGSKA (reference sequence).

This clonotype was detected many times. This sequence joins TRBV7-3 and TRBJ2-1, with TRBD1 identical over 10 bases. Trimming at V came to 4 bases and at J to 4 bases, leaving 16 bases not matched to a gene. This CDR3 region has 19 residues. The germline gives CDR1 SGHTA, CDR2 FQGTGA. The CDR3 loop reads CASSSNGGQGFNKYNEQFF. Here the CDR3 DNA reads TGTGCCAGCAGCTCCAACGGGGGACAGGGGTTTAACAAGTACAATGAGCAGTTCTTC.

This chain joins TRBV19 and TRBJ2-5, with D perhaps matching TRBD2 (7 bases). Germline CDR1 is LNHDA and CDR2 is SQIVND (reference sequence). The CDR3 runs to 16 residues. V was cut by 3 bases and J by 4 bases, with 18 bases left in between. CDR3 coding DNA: TGTGCCAGTAGTATCATGGGGGGGGGCGCACCAGAGACCCAGTACTTC. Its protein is CASSIMGGGAPETQYF.

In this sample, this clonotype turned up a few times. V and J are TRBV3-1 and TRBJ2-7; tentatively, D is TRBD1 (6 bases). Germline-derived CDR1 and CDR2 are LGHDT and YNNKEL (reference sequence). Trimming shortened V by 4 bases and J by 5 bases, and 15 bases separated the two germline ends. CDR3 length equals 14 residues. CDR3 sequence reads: CASSPRTVPNEQYF. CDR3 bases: TGTGCCAGCAGCCCCCGGACAGTCCCGAACGAGCAGTACTTC.

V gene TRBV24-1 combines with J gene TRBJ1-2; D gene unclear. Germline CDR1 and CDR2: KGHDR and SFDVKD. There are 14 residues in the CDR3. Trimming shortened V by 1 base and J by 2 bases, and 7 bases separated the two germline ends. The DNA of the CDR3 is TGTGCCACCAGTGATTTAACGGGGAACTATGGCTACACCTTC. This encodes CATSDLTGNYGYTF.

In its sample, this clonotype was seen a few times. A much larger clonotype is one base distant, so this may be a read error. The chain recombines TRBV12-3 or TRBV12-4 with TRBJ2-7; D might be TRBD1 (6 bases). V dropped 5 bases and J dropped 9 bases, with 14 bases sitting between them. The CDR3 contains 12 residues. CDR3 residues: CASSPFGGRQYF. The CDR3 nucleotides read TGTGCCAGCAGTCCGTTTGGGGGCCGGCAGTACTTC.

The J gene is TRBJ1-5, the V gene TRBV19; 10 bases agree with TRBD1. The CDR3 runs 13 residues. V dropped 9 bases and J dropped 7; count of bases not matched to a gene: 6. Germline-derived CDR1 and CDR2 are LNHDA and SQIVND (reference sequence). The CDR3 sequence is CASMDRGEQPQHF. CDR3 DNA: TGTGCCAGCATGGACAGGGGGGAGCAGCCCCAGCATTTT.

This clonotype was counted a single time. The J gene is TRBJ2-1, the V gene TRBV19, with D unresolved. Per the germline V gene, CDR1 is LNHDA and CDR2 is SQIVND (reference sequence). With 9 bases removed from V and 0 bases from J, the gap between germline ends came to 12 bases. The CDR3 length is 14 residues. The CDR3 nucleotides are TGTGCCAGCGTTCCACAGCCCTCCTACAATGAGCAGTTCTTC. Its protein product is CASVPQPSYNEQFF. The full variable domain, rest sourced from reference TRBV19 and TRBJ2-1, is DGGITQSPKYLFRKEGQNVTLSCEQNLNHDAMYWYRQDPGQGLRLIYYSQIVNDFQKGDIAEGYSVSREKKESFPLTVTSAQKNPTAFYLCASVPQPSYNEQFFGPGTRLTVL.

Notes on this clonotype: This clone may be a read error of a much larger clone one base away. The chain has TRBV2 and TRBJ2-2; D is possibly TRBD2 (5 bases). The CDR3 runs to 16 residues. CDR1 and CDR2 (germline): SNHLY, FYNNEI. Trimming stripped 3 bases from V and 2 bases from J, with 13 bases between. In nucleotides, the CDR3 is TGTGCCAGCAGTGACGGGGAGAGCCCTAACACCGGGGAGCTGTTTTTT. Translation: CASSDGESPNTGELFF.